This T cell receptor beta chain was recorded in a study of T cell repertoires in cytomegalovirus infection. Background on the study: Researchers turned to recently identified HLA-C-restricted CMV epitopes as well as well-studied HLA-B-restricted ones. Shared public TCR beta signatures pointed to both CMV infection and a matching HLA type. Study conclusions and caveats: Across the ex vivo response, the dominant clonotypes were HLA-C-restricted CMV-specific TCR beta clonotypes.

Note on this clonotype: Its cognate antigen is unknown.

TCRdb used MiXCR to reprocess the reads, holding one entry per CDR3 protein. Seen here are under 850,000 distinct CDR3 sequences, 30% to 35% observed once, and the top ten hold 15% to 20%. Germline values: CDR1 SNHLY, CDR2 FYNNEI. The CDR3 spans 17 residues. Trimming took 6 bases from V and 10 from J, leaving 25 bases between them. The chain links TRBV2 to TRBJ1-6; D uncertain. The origin of this receptor is a human donor in good health (CMV status not recorded). Some clones in this sample may be carry-over from other donors' samples. The sequencing used cultured PBMCs, collected from culture after CMV antigen stimulation. CDR3 sequence reads: CASSAKSAANSPSPLHF. CDR3 in DNA: TGTGCCAGCAGCGCGAAATCGGCGGCTAATTCTCCCTCACCCCTCCACTTT.